These T cell receptor beta chains were read from a single sample in a study of shared clonotypes between healthy human individuals. TCRdb's table, derived via immunoSEQ multiplex PCR, lists solely in-frame clones and lacks some. The data contain some 2 million clones, approximately 94% of them singletons. Sequences were obtained from naive CD8+ T cells sorted from blood. All receptors come from a man aged 18 to 30 in good health. The CDR3 runs from the conserved cysteine through the conserved F or W.

V gene | CDR3 protein
TRBV7-9 | CASSSRGTAPGETQYF
TRBV11-3 | CASSRLGANEQFF
TRBV11-1 | CASSLVYGTGELFF
TRBV11-2 | CASSSAWAGGLRGANVLTF
TRBV2 | CASSVGTTGAGGYTF
TRBV6-1 | CASSSTGMDTIYF
TRBV7-9 | CASSSYGEKEQYF
TRBV6-5 | CASSTSGSTDTQYF
TRBV6-5 | CASSYGAGGRTGELFF
TRBV5-1 | CASSKSGVAGELFF
TRBV18 | CASSPPIFSTDTQYF
TRBV6-5 | CASSYSYGNEQFF
TRBV14 | CASSQRGGEEAFF
TRBV7-6 | CASSLVGGFGEQFF
TRBV23-1 | CASSHLGVNSNQPQHF
TRBV5-1 | CASSLVSGTYNEQFF
TRBV9 | CASSTHVGIGETQYF
TRBV4-1 | CASSHPLGAGDEKLFF
TRBV27 | CASVGQGGTEAFF
TRBV4-1 | CASSQDRQGGNTIYF
TRBV2 | CASTGPNTEAFF
TRBV19 | CASSMLAGAGEQETQYF
TRBV4-1 | CASSQEITTGASSYEQYF
TRBV10-1 | CASSDTGATTADTQYF
TRBV4-1 | CASSQVQSPDSPLHF
TRBV18 | CASSPLMLGTNNEQFF
TRBV27 | CASREKQISYEQYF
TRBV11-3 | CASSSGTGPEQYF
TRBV7-9 | CASSLPAGQGYNEQFF
TRBV4-3 | CASSRDSQVVNSPLHF
TRBV6-1 | CASSGGGEANEQFF
TRBV6-5 | CASSWEGNEQFF
TRBV7-7 | CASSLGLAGQNGEQFF
TRBV10-3 | CAISDSLNEQFF
TRBV7-9 | CASSSVQTYEQYF
TRBV30 | CAWSFWVGADTQYF
TRBV28 | CASSPDAYGYTF
TRBV28 | CASGYFIRGFHQPQHF
TRBV11-2 | CASSLALAGEAYEQYF
TRBV28 | CASSAGTSTDTQYF